The text below deals with one T cell receptor (beta chain). What it binds is unknown. This record belongs to a study of radiotherapy plus CTLA-4 blockade in lung cancer. Study summary: Objective responses were observed in about 17% of patients, and disease control was achieved by roughly 29%. Points from the study as a whole: Best predicting response, reportedly, were early blood T cell clone dynamics, with interferon-beta. There was expansion of tumor-derived TCR clones in blood after radiotherapy plus ipilimumab.

The assay was immunoSEQ multiplex PCR, and TCRdb's table has in-frame clones only and misses some. The profile shows approximately 40,000 clones, 80% to 90% of them singletons. Germline V gene lookup returns CDR1 SNHLY and CDR2 FYNNEI. The germline V and J ends were trimmed by 4 bases and 7 bases, with 13 bases remaining between them. The CDR3 runs 13 residues. CTLA-4 blockade with ipilimumab, together with focal radiation, was given to patients with chemo-refractory metastatic non-small-cell lung cancer. This specimen was peripheral blood, taken from a patient treated with radiotherapy plus ipilimumab. The receptor comes from a human donor with non-small cell lung cancer whose response to radiotherapy plus ipilimumab could not be evaluated. The J gene is TRBJ2-5, the V gene TRBV2; unclear D gene. The CDR3 here is CASSGEAFATQYF. CDR3 sequence (DNA): TGTGCCAGCAGTGGCGAAGCATTCGCGACCCAGTACTTC.